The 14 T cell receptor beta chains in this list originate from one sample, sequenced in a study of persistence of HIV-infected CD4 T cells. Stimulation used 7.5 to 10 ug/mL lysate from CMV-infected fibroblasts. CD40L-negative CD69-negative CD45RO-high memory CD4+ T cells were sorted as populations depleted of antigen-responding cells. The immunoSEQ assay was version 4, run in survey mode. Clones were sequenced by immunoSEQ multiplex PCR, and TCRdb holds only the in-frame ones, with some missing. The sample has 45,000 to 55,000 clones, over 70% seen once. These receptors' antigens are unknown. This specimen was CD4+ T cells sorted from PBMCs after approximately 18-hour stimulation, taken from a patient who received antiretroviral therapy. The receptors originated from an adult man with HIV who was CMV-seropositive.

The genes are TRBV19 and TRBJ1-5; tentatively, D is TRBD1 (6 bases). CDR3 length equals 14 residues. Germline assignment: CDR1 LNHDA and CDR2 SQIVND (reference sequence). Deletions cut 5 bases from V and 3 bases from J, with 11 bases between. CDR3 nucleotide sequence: TGTGCCAGTAGTGTACAGGGTGACAATCAGCCCCAGCATTTT. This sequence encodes CASSVQGDNQPQHF.

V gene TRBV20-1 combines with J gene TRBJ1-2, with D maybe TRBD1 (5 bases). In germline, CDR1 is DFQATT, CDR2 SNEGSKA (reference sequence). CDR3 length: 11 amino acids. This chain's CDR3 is CSESNSGTVTF. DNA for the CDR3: TGCAGCGAATCAAACTCCGGGACGGTGACCTTC.

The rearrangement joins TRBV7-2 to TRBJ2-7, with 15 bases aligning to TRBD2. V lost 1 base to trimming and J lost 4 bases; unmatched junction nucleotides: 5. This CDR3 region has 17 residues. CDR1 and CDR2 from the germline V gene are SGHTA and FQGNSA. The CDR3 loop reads CASSLGGGLAGGYEQYF. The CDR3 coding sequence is TGTGCCAGCAGCTTAGGGGGAGGACTAGCGGGAGGGTACGAGCAGTACTTC.

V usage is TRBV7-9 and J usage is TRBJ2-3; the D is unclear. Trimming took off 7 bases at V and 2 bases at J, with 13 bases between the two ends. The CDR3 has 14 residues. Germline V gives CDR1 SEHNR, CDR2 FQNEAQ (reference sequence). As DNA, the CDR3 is TGTGCCAGCAAATTTGGCCCCAACACAGATACGCAGTATTTT. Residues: CASKFGPNTDTQYF.

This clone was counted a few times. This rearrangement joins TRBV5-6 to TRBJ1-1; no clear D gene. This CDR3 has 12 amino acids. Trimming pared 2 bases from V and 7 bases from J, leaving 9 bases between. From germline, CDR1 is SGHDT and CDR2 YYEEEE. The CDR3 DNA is TGTGCCAGCAGCTTTTCTTCAAATGAAGCTTTCTTT. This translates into CASSFSSNEAFF.

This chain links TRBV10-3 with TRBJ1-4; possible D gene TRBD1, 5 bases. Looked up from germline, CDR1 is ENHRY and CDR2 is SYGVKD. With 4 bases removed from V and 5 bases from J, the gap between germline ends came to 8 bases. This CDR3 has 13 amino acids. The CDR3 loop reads CAISGRQNEKLFF. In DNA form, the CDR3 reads TGTGCCATCAGTGGGCGACAGAATGAAAAACTGTTTTTT.

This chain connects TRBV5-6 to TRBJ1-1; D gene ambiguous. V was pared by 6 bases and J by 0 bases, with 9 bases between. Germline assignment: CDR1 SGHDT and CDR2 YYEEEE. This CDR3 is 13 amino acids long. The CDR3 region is CASTVRVNTEAFF. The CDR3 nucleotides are TGTGCCAGCACAGTAAGGGTGAACACTGAAGCTTTCTTT.

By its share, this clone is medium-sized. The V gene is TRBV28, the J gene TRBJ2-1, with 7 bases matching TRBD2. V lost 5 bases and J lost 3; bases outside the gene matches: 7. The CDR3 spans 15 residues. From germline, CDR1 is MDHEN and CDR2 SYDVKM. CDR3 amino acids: CASSVSGVRYNEQFF. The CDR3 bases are TGTGCCAGCAGTGTGAGCGGGGTCCGCTACAATGAGCAGTTCTTC.

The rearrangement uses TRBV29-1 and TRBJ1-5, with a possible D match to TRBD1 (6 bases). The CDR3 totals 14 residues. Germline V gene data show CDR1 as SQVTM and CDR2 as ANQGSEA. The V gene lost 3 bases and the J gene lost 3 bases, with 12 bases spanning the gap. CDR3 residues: CSVDVGGPNQPQHF. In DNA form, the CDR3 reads TGCAGCGTTGATGTAGGGGGGCCCAATCAGCCCCAGCATTTT.

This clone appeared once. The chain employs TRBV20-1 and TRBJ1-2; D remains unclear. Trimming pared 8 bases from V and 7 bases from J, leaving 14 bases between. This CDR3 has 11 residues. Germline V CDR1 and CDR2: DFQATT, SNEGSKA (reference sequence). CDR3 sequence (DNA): TGCAGTACCGAAACAGTGCCTGGCTACACCTTC. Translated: CSTETVPGYTF.

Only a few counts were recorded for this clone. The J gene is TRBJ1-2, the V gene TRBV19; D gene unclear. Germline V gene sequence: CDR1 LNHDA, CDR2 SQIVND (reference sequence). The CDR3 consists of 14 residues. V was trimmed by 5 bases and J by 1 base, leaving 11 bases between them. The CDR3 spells CASSPREYNYGYTF. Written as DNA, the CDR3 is TGTGCCAGTAGTCCCAGAGAGTATAACTATGGCTACACCTTC.

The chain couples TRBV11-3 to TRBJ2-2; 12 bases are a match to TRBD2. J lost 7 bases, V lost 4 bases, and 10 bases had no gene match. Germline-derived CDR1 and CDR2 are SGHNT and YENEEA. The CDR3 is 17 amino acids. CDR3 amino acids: CASSSLAGGPKGGELFF. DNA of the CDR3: TGTGCCAGCAGCTCCCTAGCGGGGGGGCCGAAGGGCGGGGAGCTGTTTTTT.

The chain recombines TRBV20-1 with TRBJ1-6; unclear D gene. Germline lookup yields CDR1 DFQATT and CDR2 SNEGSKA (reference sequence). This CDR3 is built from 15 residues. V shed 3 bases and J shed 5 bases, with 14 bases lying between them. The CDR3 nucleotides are TGCAGTGCTAGTAGGGAAACTCCGGATAATTCACCCCTCCACTTT. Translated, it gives CSASRETPDNSPLHF.

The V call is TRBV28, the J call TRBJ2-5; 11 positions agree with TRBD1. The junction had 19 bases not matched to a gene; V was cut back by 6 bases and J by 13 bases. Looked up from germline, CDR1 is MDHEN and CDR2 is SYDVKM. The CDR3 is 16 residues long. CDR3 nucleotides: TGTGCCAGCAGAACCAAAGGACAGGGGGCTATCTCCTGGTGGTACTTC. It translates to CASRTKGQGAISWWYF.